Listed below are T cell receptor beta chains from one sample, sequenced in a study of T cell responses to AZD1222 COVID-19 vaccine. The repertoire was sequenced with immunoSEQ multiplex PCR; TCRdb's copy has only in-frame clones and lacks some. The data show 65,000 to 95,000 clones, roughly 84% seen once. Sequenced material: peripheral blood, taken on day 0 of AZD1222 vaccination. Receptors originate from an adult in good health. Both conserved end residues are part of each CDR3. The D gene is left open where the match is weak. Size is omitted from some rows. Given values are once, few, many or a class for expanded clones.

J gene | D gene | clone size | V gene | CDR3 DNA | CDR3 protein
TRBJ1-1 | . | . | TRBV18 | TGTGCCAGCTTCAGGGGGAACACTGAAGCTTTCTTT | CASFRGNTEAFF
TRBJ1-6 | . | . | TRBV10-3 | TGTGCCATCAGTGATCCGGGGACTCCGGAGGGTAATTCACCCCTCCACTTT | CAISDPGTPEGNSPLHF
TRBJ1-5 | . | . | TRBV10-3 | TGTGCCATCAGTGACCCCCAGGGAGGCAATCAGCCCCAGCATTTT | CAISDPQGGNQPQHF
TRBJ1-5 | TRBD1 | . | TRBV6-2/TRBV6-3 | TGTGCCAGCAGCAAAGGACAGGGGGCGATCAATCAGCCCCAGCATTTT | CASSKGQGAINQPQHF
TRBJ1-2 | . | . | TRBV29-1 | TGCAGCGTTGAGGCACCGATGCTTAACTATGGCTACACCTTC | CSVEAPMLNYGYTF
TRBJ1-3 | . | . | TRBV6-1 | TGTGCCAGCAGTGAACAGACATTCTCTGGAAACACCATATATTTT | CASSEQTFSGNTIYF
TRBJ2-1 | TRBD2 | . | TRBV9 | TGTGCCAGCAGCGTAGGCGGGGGGGCCAAGTACAATGAGCAGTTCTTC | CASSVGGGAKYNEQFF
TRBJ2-1 | TRBD2 | . | TRBV18 | TGTGCCAGCTCACCACGGCTAGCGGGGGCCGGGAATGAGCAGTTCTTC | CASSPRLAGAGNEQFF
TRBJ1-2 | TRBD1 | . | TRBV7-3 | TGTGCCAGCAGCATGGGACAGAATCTAGCTAACTATGGCTACACCTTC | CASSMGQNLANYGYTF
TRBJ1-2 | . | . | TRBV2 | TGTGCCAGCAACCAGAGGCCACCCGGAGGCTATGGCTACACCTTC | CASNQRPPGGYGYTF
TRBJ1-3 | . | once | TRBV30 | TGTGCCTGGGGGGTTGGCTCTGGAAACACCATATATTTT | CAWGVGSGNTIYF
TRBJ1-3 | TRBD1 | few | TRBV24-1 | TGTGCCACCAGTGATCCCGGACAGGTTGGAAACACCATATATTTT | CATSDPGQVGNTIYF
TRBJ2-3 | TRBD2 | . | TRBV29-1 | TGCAGCGCCCTCTCCCTAGCGGGGGGCCGAAGCACAGATACGCAGTATTTT | CSALSLAGGRSTDTQYF
TRBJ2-7 | . | . | TRBV27 | TGTGCCAGCAGTTTATATTCAGCTACCGAGCAGTACTTC | CASSLYSATEQYF
TRBJ2-5 | TRBD2 | . | TRBV9 | TGTGCCAGCAGCGTAGAAGGGACTAGCGGGGGGTCGTTAGGGGAGACCCAGTACTTC | CASSVEGTSGGSLGETQYF
TRBJ2-1 | TRBD2 | . | TRBV5-1 | TGCGCCAGCAGCCGCAGCGGGGGGGCTTCCTACAATGAGCAGTTCTTC | CASSRSGGASYNEQFF
TRBJ1-2 | TRBD1 | . | TRBV5-1 | TGCGCCAGCAGCTTGGGTCAGGGGGATGGCTACACCTTC | CASSLGQGDGYTF
TRBJ1-2 | . | . | TRBV7-2 | TGTGCCAGCAGCTCCCGATACAGGGACGGCTACACCTTC | CASSSRYRDGYTF
TRBJ2-3 | TRBD2 | . | TRBV13 | TGTGCCAGCAGCACCCAGCGGGGGGGCACAGATACGCAGTATTTT | CASSTQRGGTDTQYF
TRBJ1-6 | . | . | TRBV25-1 | TGTGCCAGCAGTGCCGAGGGTCTGCATTCACCCCTCCACTTT | CASSAEGLHSPLHF
TRBJ1-6 | . | . | TRBV5-8 | TGTGCCAGCGCCCATGAGGTTGGGGTATGGTCACCCCTCCACTTT | CASAHEVGVWSPLHF
TRBJ2-5 | TRBD2 | . | TRBV4-1 | TGCGCCAGCAGCCAAGATTGGCTAGCGGGGGGCGGGGAGACCCAGTACTTC | CASSQDWLAGGGETQYF
TRBJ2-2 | . | few | TRBV27 | TGTGCCAGCAGTTTCAGGGGTATTAGCACCGGGGAGCTGTTTTTT | CASSFRGISTGELFF
TRBJ2-7 | . | . | TRBV19 | TGTGCCAGTAGTATAAATGGCAGAGTACGGGAGCAGTACTTC | CASSINGRVREQYF